The TCR beta chain under discussion was sequenced for a study of OX40 agonist ivuxolimab in advanced cancers. On the study more broadly: Patients enrolled in dose escalation were diagnosed with hepatocellular carcinoma, melanoma, renal cell or head and neck cancer.

Clones were read by immunoSEQ multiplex PCR, and TCRdb kept only the in-frame ones, dropping some. Of tens of thousands of clones listed, 86% are singletons. CDR3 length equals 13 residues. Germline assignment: CDR1 KGHSH and CDR2 LQKENI. V lost 3 bases, J lost 1 base, and 6 bases lay in between. Patients were ineligible given autoimmune disease history or systemic immunosuppression. The TCR was taken from an adult with an advanced solid tumor such as melanoma, head and neck, liver or kidney cancer. This rearrangement joins TRBV18 to TRBJ1-1; no reliable D call. The starting material was CD4+ or CD8+ T cells sorted from blood, obtained in a trial of the OX40 agonist ivuxolimab. For the CDR3, the DNA is TGTGCCAGCTCACCTAACCCGAACACTGAAGCTTTCTTT. Translation gives CASSPNPNTEAFF.